The subject of this entry is one T cell receptor (beta chain). Antigen: not known. Reverse transcribing all isolated RNA meant expressed TCRB transcripts were sequenced. Method: immunoSEQ multiplex PCR; TCRdb's copy keeps in-frame clones and lacks some. The table shows 350,000 to 450,000 clones, with approximately 15% occurring only once. Averaging roughly 100 mL, one heparinised blood draw was given by each donor. This sample is drawn from a study of beta chain features in type 1 diabetes. Whole-study findings and limits: Naive, central memory and Treg TCRB repertoires appeared more alike in patients than in healthy donors.

V dropped 3 bases and J dropped 5 bases, with 11 bases sitting between them. This CDR3 spans 15 amino acids. The germline V gene encodes CDR1 SGHAT and CDR2 FQNNGV. Sequenced input: naive CD4+ T cells from blood. V is TRBV11-2 and J is TRBJ2-6; a weak D match, TRBD1 (7 bases). The sequence derives from a man aged 25-45 years in good health. The CDR3 region has the DNA TGTGCCAGCAGCTTCAGGGGGGATAGGGCCAACGTCCTGACTTTC. The encoded protein is CASSFRGDRANVLTF.